This T cell receptor (beta chain) was recorded in a study of OX40 agonist ivuxolimab in advanced cancers. About the study as a whole: Ivuxolimab was an agonistic, fully human IgG2 monoclonal antibody directed against OX40 (CD134), a costimulatory receptor. Intravenous ivuxolimab was administered to patients every 2 weeks at six dose levels: 0.01, 0.1, 0.3, 1.5, 3 and 10 mg/kg. Of the approximately 50 dose-escalation patients, hepatocellular carcinoma was present in approximately 20, melanoma in roughly 15, renal cell carcinoma in 9 and head and neck cancer in 9. In the dose-escalation cohort, approximately 82% of patients were male, and the mean age was roughly 60 years with a range of roughly 20 to 79. Patients were allowed to have had prior anti-PD-1, anti-PD-L1 or anti-CTLA-4 therapy, and 40% of the dose-escalation patients had been treated with checkpoint inhibitors. Partial responses occurred in three dose-escalation patients: two with cutaneous melanoma and one with hepatocellular carcinoma. Peripheral TCRbeta sequencing aimed to test whether ivuxolimab altered TCR sequence diversity and caused clonal T-cell expansion. The paper reports the monotherapy dose-escalation portion (N of about 52 patients) of the phase I ivuxolimab trial.

CDR1 MNHNS and CDR2 SASEGT were looked up in the germline V gene. V and J lose 4 bases and 3 bases, and a span of 19 bases separates them. Taken from cysteine to phenylalanine, the CDR3 has 16 residues. The sequence is cut down to CDR3 DNA, 48 bases in frame from base 1. Beyond this particular receptor, the publication reports: At doses of 0.1 to 3.0 mg/kg, clonal expansion of both CD4+ and CD8+ T cells in blood was seen between baseline and week 6. Low levels of normalized T-cell clonal expansion were also seen in some patients who did not respond. Partial responders in the 0.1-3.0 mg/kg groups had among the lowest normalized peripheral clonal expansion, especially among CD8+ T cells. After ivuxolimab, expanded clones were on average more numerous among CD8+ T cells than among CD4+ T cells. Which antigens the clonally expanded peripheral T cells were specific for was not determined.

Genomic DNA was isolated from the sorted cells so that the TCRbeta CDR3 region could be sequenced. TCRbeta CDR3 regions were sequenced using the immunoSEQ Assay. TCRdb holds this immuneACCESS table with in-frame rearrangements only. Some clones are missing; in checked studies, unresolved V genes explain under half, and the rest has no known cause. This sample has just under 65,000 clones in its table, and roughly four fifths of those were observed once. The ten largest clones represent more than 8% of the sample. The trial excluded patients who had a history of autoimmune disease or who were on systemic immunosuppression. Peripheral blood for TCR sequencing was drawn from every dose cohort at baseline, at cycle 4 day 1 and at cycle 7 day 1. The samples were drawn from a first-in-human, open-label, multicenter phase I dose-escalation trial of ivuxolimab. The trial enrolled adults with locally advanced or metastatic head and neck squamous cell, hepatocellular, melanoma or renal cell carcinoma. Before TCR sequencing, CD4+ T cells and CD8+ T cells were sorted from peripheral blood as separate populations.

This clone was observed a few times. Its specific antigen is unknown. Base qualities were left out, and no much larger clone turns up one base away. Here the sequenced sample was CD4+ or CD8+ T cells sorted from blood, taken in a trial of the OX40 agonist ivuxolimab. This chain joins TRBV6-1 to TRBJ2-7; the best D guess is TRBD2, with 6 bases matching. This receptor was identified in an adult with an advanced solid tumor such as melanoma, head and neck, liver or kidney cancer. The CDR3 loop reads CASSVRSGVEGYEQYF. The nucleotide sequence is given as TGTGCCAGCAGTGTTAGGTCGGGGGTGGAGGGCTACGAGCAGTACTTC.